These T cell receptor beta chains were read from a single sample in a study of OX40 agonist ivuxolimab in advanced cancers. Clones were read by immunoSEQ multiplex PCR, and TCRdb kept only the in-frame ones, dropping some. The data show tens of thousands of clones, 80% to 85% seen once. Sequenced material: CD4+ or CD8+ T cells sorted from blood, taken in a trial of the OX40 agonist ivuxolimab. The source is an adult with an advanced solid tumor such as melanoma, head and neck, liver or kidney cancer. The CDR3 runs from the conserved cysteine through the conserved F or W. The order of the fields is V gene, D gene, clone size, J gene, CDR3 DNA, CDR3 protein. The D gene is left open where the match is weak. Size values are once, few and many counts, or a class for expanded clones, and some rows have none.

v_gene: TRBV14
d_gene: .
abundance: .
j_gene: TRBJ1-1
CDR3nt: TGTGCCAGCAGCCAAGTTACAGGGAGCCCGAACACTGAAGCTTTCTTT
CDR3aa: CASSQVTGSPNTEAFF

v_gene: TRBV5-1
d_gene: .
abundance: .
j_gene: TRBJ2-2
CDR3nt: TGCGCCAGCAGCTTGGCCCAGACGAACACCGGGGAGCTGTTTTTT
CDR3aa: CASSLAQTNTGELFF

v_gene: TRBV19
d_gene: .
abundance: .
j_gene: TRBJ2-5
CDR3nt: TGTGCCAGTAAGAAGTCGGTCGGGGGCGAAGAGACCCAGTACTTC
CDR3aa: CASKKSVGGEETQYF

v_gene: TRBV2
d_gene: .
abundance: .
j_gene: TRBJ2-7
CDR3nt: TGTGCCAGCAGTGAAGAAGGAGGCTACGAGCAGTACTTC
CDR3aa: CASSEEGGYEQYF

v_gene: TRBV6-5
d_gene: .
abundance: .
j_gene: TRBJ1-6
CDR3nt: TGTGCCAGCAGTTACCGGACCGAAACTTCACCCCTCCACTTT
CDR3aa: CASSYRTETSPLHF

v_gene: TRBV7-2
d_gene: .
abundance: .
j_gene: TRBJ1-2
CDR3nt: TGTGCCAGCAGCTTAAACAGCTATGGCTACACCTTC
CDR3aa: CASSLNSYGYTF

v_gene: TRBV27
d_gene: TRBD2
abundance: few
j_gene: TRBJ2-1
CDR3nt: TGTGCCAGCAGTTTCCGGACTAGCGGCATGTACAATGAGCAGTTCTTC
CDR3aa: CASSFRTSGMYNEQFF

v_gene: TRBV5-1
d_gene: .
abundance: once
j_gene: TRBJ2-3
CDR3nt: TGCGCCAGCAGCGTTGGCAGGTTATCTAGCACAGATACGCAGTATTTT
CDR3aa: CASSVGRLSSTDTQYF

v_gene: TRBV5-1
d_gene: .
abundance: .
j_gene: TRBJ2-3
CDR3nt: TGCGCCAGCAGCTTGGCACGGGGTGATTTT
CDR3aa: CASSLARGDF

v_gene: TRBV5-1
d_gene: .
abundance: .
j_gene: TRBJ1-2
CDR3nt: TGCGCCAGCAGTCCGCCCCGGCGGGGGGCGTGGGACTATGGCTACACCTTC
CDR3aa: CASSPPRRGAWDYGYTF

v_gene: TRBV19
d_gene: .
abundance: .
j_gene: TRBJ1-6
CDR3nt: TGTGCCAGTAGTCCCCGACAGTCTTCCTATAATTCACCCCTCCACTTT
CDR3aa: CASSPRQSSYNSPLHF

v_gene: TRBV7-2
d_gene: .
abundance: .
j_gene: TRBJ1-1
CDR3nt: TGTGCCAGCAGCTTAGCTTGGGCTGCCTCGAACACTGAAGCTTTCTTT
CDR3aa: CASSLAWAASNTEAFF

v_gene: TRBV10-1
d_gene: .
abundance: .
j_gene: TRBJ2-7
CDR3nt: TGCGCCACCCCAGACACATACGAGCAGTACTTC
CDR3aa: CATPDTYEQYF

v_gene: TRBV4-1
d_gene: .
abundance: medium-sized
j_gene: TRBJ1-1
CDR3nt: TGCGCCAGCAGCCGACACAGGGTTGAGGGGAACACTGAAGCTTTCTTT
CDR3aa: CASSRHRVEGNTEAFF

v_gene: TRBV7-2
d_gene: .
abundance: .
j_gene: TRBJ2-7
CDR3nt: TGTGCCAGCAGCTTAGTAGCGAGGGGGGACGAGCAGTACTTC
CDR3aa: CASSLVARGDEQYF

v_gene: TRBV5-8
d_gene: .
abundance: .
j_gene: TRBJ2-7
CDR3nt: TGTGCCAGCAGCCTTGGATCGGCGAAAGGTGTTGATCGGAACGAGCAGTACTTC
CDR3aa: CASSLGSAKGVDRNEQYF

v_gene: TRBV7-8
d_gene: .
abundance: few
j_gene: TRBJ2-5
CDR3nt: TGTGCCAGCAGCTTAGCACAAGAGACCCAGTACTTC
CDR3aa: CASSLAQETQYF

v_gene: TRBV5-1
d_gene: TRBD1
abundance: .
j_gene: TRBJ1-2
CDR3nt: TGCGCCAGCAGCTTGGGCACAGGGGTGGATGGCTACACCTTC
CDR3aa: CASSLGTGVDGYTF

v_gene: TRBV7-3
d_gene: .
abundance: .
j_gene: TRBJ2-7
CDR3nt: TGTGCCAGCAGCTTAGGACCGGGCGAGCAGTACTTC
CDR3aa: CASSLGPGEQYF

v_gene: TRBV19
d_gene: .
abundance: .
j_gene: TRBJ1-5
CDR3nt: TGTGCCAGTAGTATCCAACCCAGCCAGCCCCAGCATTTT
CDR3aa: CASSIQPSQPQHF

v_gene: TRBV5-1
d_gene: .
abundance: .
j_gene: TRBJ1-2
CDR3nt: TGCGCCAGCAGCCCCGTGGACGTCGACTATGGCTACACCTTC
CDR3aa: CASSPVDVDYGYTF

v_gene: TRBV6-5
d_gene: .
abundance: .
j_gene: TRBJ1-2
CDR3nt: TGTGCCAGCAGTGATAGAGGGAAGGATGGTGGCTACACCTTC
CDR3aa: CASSDRGKDGGYTF

v_gene: TRBV18
d_gene: TRBD1
abundance: .
j_gene: TRBJ2-1
CDR3nt: TGTGCCAGCTCATGGGACAGAAGGATTTACAATGAGCAGTTCTTC
CDR3aa: CASSWDRRIYNEQFF

v_gene: TRBV14
d_gene: .
abundance: .
j_gene: TRBJ2-7
CDR3nt: TGTGCCAGCAGCCAAGAGGTTGGGTCGCAGTACTTC
CDR3aa: CASSQEVGSQYF

v_gene: TRBV5-4
d_gene: TRBD1
abundance: .
j_gene: TRBJ2-3
CDR3nt: TGTGCCAGCAGCCCCGGGACAGGGGGCACAGATACGCAGTATTTT
CDR3aa: CASSPGTGGTDTQYF

v_gene: TRBV11-3
d_gene: .
abundance: .
j_gene: TRBJ2-1
CDR3nt: TGTGCCAGCAGCCCAGGATACAATGAGCAGTTCTTC
CDR3aa: CASSPGYNEQFF

v_gene: TRBV27
d_gene: TRBD1
abundance: .
j_gene: TRBJ1-1
CDR3nt: TGTGCCAGCAGTTTAGCCCGGACGGGACAGCAGAACACTGAAGCTTTCTTT
CDR3aa: CASSLARTGQQNTEAFF

v_gene: TRBV11-2
d_gene: .
abundance: .
j_gene: TRBJ2-3
CDR3nt: TGTGCCAGCAGCTTAGAGTCTGTCAGAAGCACAGATACGCAGTATTTT
CDR3aa: CASSLESVRSTDTQYF

v_gene: TRBV6-1
d_gene: TRBD2
abundance: .
j_gene: TRBJ2-5
CDR3nt: TGTGCCAGCAGTGAAGTTACTAGCGGAGAGACCCAGTACTTC
CDR3aa: CASSEVTSGETQYF

v_gene: TRBV6-5
d_gene: TRBD1
abundance: .
j_gene: TRBJ1-5
CDR3nt: TGTGCCAGCAGGATTCGACAGGGGACCAATCAGCCCCAGCATTTT
CDR3aa: CASRIRQGTNQPQHF

v_gene: TRBV5-1
d_gene: .
abundance: once
j_gene: TRBJ1-1
CDR3nt: TGCGCCAGCAGCCCCCAGGGAGGGTTGAGAAACACTGAAGCTTTCTTT
CDR3aa: CASSPQGGLRNTEAFF

v_gene: TRBV18
d_gene: .
abundance: .
j_gene: TRBJ1-1
CDR3nt: TGTGCCAGCTCACCACTTACAGGGACTGAAGCTTTCTTT
CDR3aa: CASSPLTGTEAFF

v_gene: TRBV5-1
d_gene: .
abundance: .
j_gene: TRBJ2-2
CDR3nt: TGCGCCAGCAGCTTGGGCGCGGGGTGGACCCCCACCGGGGAGCTGTTTTTT
CDR3aa: CASSLGAGWTPTGELFF

v_gene: TRBV11-2
d_gene: .
abundance: .
j_gene: TRBJ2-2
CDR3nt: TGTGCCAGCAGCTTACAGGAAAGGGACACCGGGGAGCTGTTTTTT
CDR3aa: CASSLQERDTGELFF

v_gene: TRBV7-3
d_gene: TRBD1
abundance: .
j_gene: TRBJ2-2
CDR3nt: TGTGCCAGCAGCCCAGGGACAGGGAACACCGGGGAGCTGTTTTTT
CDR3aa: CASSPGTGNTGELFF

v_gene: TRBV7-2
d_gene: .
abundance: .
j_gene: TRBJ2-1
CDR3nt: TGTGCCAGCAGCGCCGGACAGTTCAATGAGCAGTTCTTC
CDR3aa: CASSAGQFNEQFF

v_gene: TRBV28
d_gene: .
abundance: .
j_gene: TRBJ2-7
CDR3nt: TGTGCCACCTCGACAGGGCGGGGCATCGAGCAGTACTTC
CDR3aa: CATSTGRGIEQYF

v_gene: TRBV19
d_gene: .
abundance: few
j_gene: TRBJ1-2
CDR3nt: TGTGCCAGTAGTGCCGGTTATGGCTACACCTTC
CDR3aa: CASSAGYGYTF

v_gene: TRBV27
d_gene: .
abundance: .
j_gene: TRBJ1-4
CDR3nt: TGTGCCAGCAGAGCCTTGGCAACTAATGAAAAACTGTTTTTT
CDR3aa: CASRALATNEKLFF